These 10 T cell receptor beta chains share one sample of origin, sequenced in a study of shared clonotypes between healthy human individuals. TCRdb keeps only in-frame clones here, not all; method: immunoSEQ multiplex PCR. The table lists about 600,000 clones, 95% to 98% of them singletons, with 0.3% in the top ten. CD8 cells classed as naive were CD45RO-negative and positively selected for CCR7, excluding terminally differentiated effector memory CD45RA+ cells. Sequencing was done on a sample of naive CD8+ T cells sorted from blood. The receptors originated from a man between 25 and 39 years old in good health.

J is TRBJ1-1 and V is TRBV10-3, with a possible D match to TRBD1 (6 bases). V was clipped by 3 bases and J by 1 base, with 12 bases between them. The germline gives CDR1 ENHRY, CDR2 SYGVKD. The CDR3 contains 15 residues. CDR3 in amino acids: CAISDSAGENTEAFF. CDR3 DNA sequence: TGTGCCATCAGTGATTCGGCAGGGGAGAACACTGAAGCTTTCTTT.

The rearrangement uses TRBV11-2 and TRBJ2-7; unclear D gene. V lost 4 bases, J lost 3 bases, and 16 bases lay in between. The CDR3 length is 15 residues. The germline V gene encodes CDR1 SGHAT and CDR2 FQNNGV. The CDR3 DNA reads TGTGCCAGCAGCTCCCCCTGGGCAGCCGACTACGAGCAGTACTTC. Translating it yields CASSSPWAADYEQYF.

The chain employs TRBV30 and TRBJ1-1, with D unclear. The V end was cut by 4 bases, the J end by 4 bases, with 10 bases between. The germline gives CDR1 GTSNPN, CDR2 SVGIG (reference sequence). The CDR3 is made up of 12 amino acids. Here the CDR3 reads CAWTPISTEAFF. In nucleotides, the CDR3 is TGTGCCTGGACCCCGATATCCACTGAAGCTTTCTTT.

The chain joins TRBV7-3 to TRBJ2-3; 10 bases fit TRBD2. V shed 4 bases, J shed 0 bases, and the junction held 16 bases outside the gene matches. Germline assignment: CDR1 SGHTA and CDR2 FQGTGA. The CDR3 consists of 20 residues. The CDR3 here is CASSSTSIIAGGPSTDTQYF. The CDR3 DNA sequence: TGTGCCAGCAGCTCAACATCCATCATAGCGGGAGGACCCAGCACAGATACGCAGTATTTT.

The CDR3 protein is CASSDPLLMDRILTGELFF. The CDR3 coding sequence is TGTGCCAGCAGTGACCCGTTGCTCATGGACAGGATTTTGACCGGGGAGCTGTTTTTT. The rearrangement links TRBV6-4 to TRBJ2-2; 7 nucleotides agree with TRBD1. Germline loops: CDR1 MRHNA, CDR2 SNTAGT. The length of the CDR3 is 19 residues. J lost 5 bases, V lost 2 bases, and 17 bases had no gene match.

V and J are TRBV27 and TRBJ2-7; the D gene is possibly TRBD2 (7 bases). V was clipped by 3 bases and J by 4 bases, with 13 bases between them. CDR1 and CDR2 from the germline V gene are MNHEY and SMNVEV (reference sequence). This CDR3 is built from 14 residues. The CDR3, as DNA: TGTGCCAGCAGTTTCCGGGGGGCGGGTTACGAGCAGTACTTC. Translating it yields CASSFRGAGYEQYF.

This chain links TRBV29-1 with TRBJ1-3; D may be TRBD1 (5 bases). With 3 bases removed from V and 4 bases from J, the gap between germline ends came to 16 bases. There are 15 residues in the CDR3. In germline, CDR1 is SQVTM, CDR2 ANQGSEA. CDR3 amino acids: CSVEDPGGVGNTIYF. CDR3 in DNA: TGCAGCGTTGAGGATCCCGGGGGGGTAGGAAACACCATATATTTT.

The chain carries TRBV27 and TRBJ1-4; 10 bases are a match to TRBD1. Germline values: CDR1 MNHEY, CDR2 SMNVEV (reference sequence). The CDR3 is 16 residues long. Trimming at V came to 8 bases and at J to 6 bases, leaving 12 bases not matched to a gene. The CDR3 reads CASGRSAGTGDEKLFF. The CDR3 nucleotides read TGTGCCAGCGGAAGGTCAGCTGGGACAGGGGATGAAAAACTGTTTTTT.

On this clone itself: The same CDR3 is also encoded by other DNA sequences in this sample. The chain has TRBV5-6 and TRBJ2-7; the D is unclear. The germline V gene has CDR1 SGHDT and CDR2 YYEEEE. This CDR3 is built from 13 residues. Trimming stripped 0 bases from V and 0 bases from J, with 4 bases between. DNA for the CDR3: TGTGCCAGCAGCTTGGGCTCCTCCTACGAGCAGTACTTC. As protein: CASSLGSSYEQYF.

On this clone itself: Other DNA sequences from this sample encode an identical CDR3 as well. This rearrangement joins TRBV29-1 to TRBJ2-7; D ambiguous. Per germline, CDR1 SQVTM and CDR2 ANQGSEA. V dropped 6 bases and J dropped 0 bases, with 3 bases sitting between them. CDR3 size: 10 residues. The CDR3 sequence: CSVLSYEQYF. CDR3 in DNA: TGCAGCGTACTCTCCTACGAGCAGTACTTC.